A selection of T cell receptor beta chains follows, all from one sample in a study of T-cell memory formation after mild COVID-19. Each CDR3 protein gets one entry after TCRdb re-called the 5' RACE reads with MiXCR. This sample yields about 420,000 distinct CDR3 sequences, of which 20% to 30% are seen a single time; 10% to 15% belongs to the top ten. Sequencing input: PBMCs or a T cell subset sorted from them (not recorded which). These receptors all stem from an adult woman who had mild COVID-19 (a few samples of this study predate the infection). Cell type and time point are not known. Both conserved end residues are part of each CDR3. A D gene is named only where the DNA matches it firmly. Size is stated for part of the rows, as once, few or many counts, or as a class when the clone is expanded.

TGTGCCAGCAGTTTCCGGGGGAAAGGCTACGAGCAGTACTTC CASSFRGKGYEQYF TRBJ2-7 . 14 many TRBV12-3/TRBV12-4
TGTGCCAGCAGTTTAGCGCCGGGGAAAAGTGAGCAGTTCTTC CASSLAPGKSEQFF TRBJ2-1 . 14 few TRBV12-3/TRBV12-4
TGCAGCGTTGATCCCCGCGGCCTAAGCTATGGCTACACCTTC CSVDPRGLSYGYTF TRBJ1-2 . 14 few TRBV29-1
TGCGCCAGCAGCTTTCGCCGGGACAGGGGGTTAGAGACCCAGTACTTC CASSFRRDRGLETQYF TRBJ2-5 TRBD1 16 few TRBV5-1
TGTGCCAGCAGCTCCCGACAGGGGGCGAACACTGAAGCTTTCTTT CASSSRQGANTEAFF TRBJ1-1 TRBD1 15 . TRBV7-2
TGTGCCAGCAGTTTATTGTGGGGGGGGCTCCACTACGAGCAGTACTTC CASSLLWGGLHYEQYF TRBJ2-7 . 16 few TRBV12-3/TRBV12-4
TGTGCCAGCAGCTTAGGGGACCTCAACTATGGCTACACCTTC CASSLGDLNYGYTF TRBJ1-2 . 14 . TRBV7-9
TGTGCCAGCAGCTTTCCGGGACTAGCGTCAACCGGGGAGCTGTTTTTT CASSFPGLASTGELFF TRBJ2-2 TRBD2 16 few TRBV5-5
TGTGCCAGCAGCTTAACGGGACAGCCTTCGGATACGCAGTATTTT CASSLTGQPSDTQYF TRBJ2-3 TRBD1 15 . TRBV7-9
TGTGCCAGCAGTTACTCGCGGACAGGCCACTACGAGCAGTACTTC CASSYSRTGHYEQYF TRBJ2-7 TRBD1 15 few TRBV6-5
TGTGCCAGTAGTATCGAGGGGGCCGGTCAAGAGACCCAGTACTTC CASSIEGAGQETQYF TRBJ2-5 TRBD1 15 few TRBV19
TGTGCCAGCAGTTTAACAGGGGGCGTTTACGAGCAGTACTTC CASSLTGGVYEQYF TRBJ2-7 TRBD1 14 . TRBV12-3/TRBV12-4
TGTGCCAGCGGGTCCCTCCCCGGGATGGATGAGCAGTTCTTC CASGSLPGMDEQFF TRBJ2-1 . 14 . TRBV28
TGTGCCAGCAGCGGCGGGACACCAAACACTGAAGCTTTCTTT CASSGGTPNTEAFF TRBJ1-1 . 14 few TRBV9
TGTGCCATCAGTGAGCCCGAAGAGACCCAGTACTTC CAISEPEETQYF TRBJ2-5 . 12 few TRBV10-3
TGTGCCACCAGTGTCCCGGTGGGGGACAGGCGGGGGACCGGGGAGCTGTTTTTT CATSVPVGDRRGTGELFF TRBJ2-2 . 18 many TRBV24-1
TGCGCCAGCAGCTTGGGTACAGGGGATAATTCACCCCTCCACTTT CASSLGTGDNSPLHF TRBJ1-6 TRBD1 15 few TRBV5-1
TGTGCCATCAGTGGGGACAGGATCCCCACAGATACGCAGTATTTT CAISGDRIPTDTQYF TRBJ2-3 TRBD1 15 . TRBV10-3
TGTGCCATCAGTGATACTGTCTACGAGCAGTACTTC CAISDTVYEQYF TRBJ2-7 . 12 . TRBV10-3
TGTGCCAGCAGCCGAACAGGGGTTATGGCTAACGAGCAGTACTTC CASSRTGVMANEQYF TRBJ2-7 TRBD1 15 few TRBV3-1
TGTGCCAGTAGTATGTCAGCTACAGATACGCAGTATTTT CASSMSATDTQYF TRBJ2-3 . 13 . TRBV19
TGTGCCAGCAGTCCTAGCGGGCCGCGCGAGCAGTACTTC CASSPSGPREQYF TRBJ2-7 TRBD2 13 . TRBV3-1
TGTGCCAGCACTCCAGACAGTATGCATGCGGCCCTCCACTTT CASTPDSMHAALHF TRBJ1-6 . 14 . TRBV2
TGTGCCAGCAGTATGACAGGGTCGAGCAATCAGCCCCAGCATTTT CASSMTGSSNQPQHF TRBJ1-5 TRBD1 15 few TRBV12-3/TRBV12-4